This TCR beta chain was sequenced during a study of prognosis after radiotherapy for stage I lung cancer (dated by TCRdb to the early 2020s). About the full investigation: Between April 2018 and early 2019, fewer than 20 patients with stage I NSCLC were enrolled in Nanjing, China. More than ten patients had adenocarcinoma and more than five had squamous cell carcinoma as the tumor histology. After SBRT, distant metastases developed in four of the 19 patients at a median of around seven months, while the remaining 15 patients had no significant progression. The cohort comprised around 14 men and roughly 6 women with a median age of around 73 years, ranging from roughly 50 to 84 years. In every patient, SBRT was given without any concurrent therapy. The study took one blood sample before SBRT and one after SBRT from each of about 19 patients and sequenced all 38 samples. Peripheral blood TCR beta repertoires were profiled in stage I NSCLC patients before and after stereotactic body radiotherapy, and the repertoires were related to distant failure. SBRT was given in 3 to 5 fractions with a biologically effective dose of at least 100 Gy, using image-guided IMRT or VMAT. About 13 patients presented with newly diagnosed primary stage I lung tumors, and a few carried oligometastatic NSCLC following surgical resection of the primary tumor. All patients were considered medically inoperable, owing to comorbidities in some 11 and refusal of surgery in over 5.

Findings and caveats that apply to the study as a whole: No adjustment for multiple comparisons was applied to any of the reported P values. TRBV and TRBJ usage frequencies reportedly varied with metastasis status, involving two V genes at baseline and fewer than 10 V and two J genes after SBRT. The study was limited by its small cohort and short follow-up, and the findings require independent validation. No determination of tumor specificity was made for expanded TCR clones. A decrease in unique TCR clone counts was observed after SBRT (median roughly 10,000 before versus around 6,900 after; Wilcoxon paired P=0.011). Post-SBRT Shannon entropy and its change from baseline were lower in patients who developed distant metastases; baseline Shannon entropy was not associated with metastases.

With regard to this clonotype: There is no known antigen for this receptor. Per-base qualities were not stored, and no clone one base away is much larger.

V lost 5 bases and J lost 5 bases, and the count of bases not matched to a germline gene is 13. Sequences MDHEN (CDR1) and SYDVKM (CDR2) are obtained from the germline V gene. From cysteine to phenylalanine, the CDR3 is 16 amino acids long. Only CDR3 DNA is held: 48 bases, read in frame from base 1. Two rounds of multiplex PCR were used to amplify the TCR beta CDR3 region from genomic DNA. The first PCR round used primers specific to each TRBV and TRBJ gene, and the primer sequences were filed in Chinese patent CN105087789A. The second PCR round used universal primers. The Roche High Pure PCR Template Preparation Kit was used to extract genomic DNA from frozen PBMCs. Libraries were sequenced paired-end with 151 bp reads on an Illumina HiSeq 3000. As for how the authors treated the data: CutAdapt was used to discard raw reads that did not contain the multiplex PCR primer sequences. Using PEAR, the high-quality paired reads were merged into contigs. By alignment to reference sequences, MiXCR assigned TRB V, D and J gene segments to each contig. CDR3 sequences were clustered by base quality and sequence similarity to remove sequencing errors. Shannon entropy normalized by the natural log of productive TCR sequence number was used as the measure of diversity. One minus Shannon entropy divided by the natural log of the number of unique clonotypes was used as the definition of clonality. The Youden index of ROC curves was used to select progression-free survival cut-offs for repertoire metrics, and analyses were performed in R 3.5.3. The raw public data were reprocessed by TCRdb itself: fastp quality trimming at Q25, MiXCR clonotype calling, in-frame beta chains only. Rows with a matching CDR3 protein are joined into one entry that keeps the most common DNA and genes. These V and J calls are TCRdb output, not the study's own analysis. Here the sample has fewer than 25,000 distinct CDR3 sequences; 50% occur a single time. Of the sample, about 31% is held by the ten largest clones.

All patients had node-negative disease on CT and PET/CT, and none had a history of other malignancies or had previously received chemotherapy or radiotherapy. At each of the two time points, approximately 6.2 milliliters of peripheral venous blood were collected into EDTA tubes. Ficoll-Paque Plus density-gradient centrifugation was used to isolate PBMCs. Samples were stored at -80°C immediately after collection until analysis. The chain is encoded by TRBV28 joined to TRBJ2-5; 8 middle bases align to TRBD1. This TCR was sampled from a donor over 45 with non-small cell lung cancer. Sequencing was performed on PBMCs, taken before or after stereotactic body radiation therapy (not recorded which). The CDR3 protein is CASSTTDRAPWETQYF. The sequenced DNA is TGTGCCAGCAGTACAACGGACAGGGCGCCGTGGGAGACCCAGTACTTC.